The 24 T cell receptor beta chains below all came from one sample that was sequenced in a study of shared clonotypes between healthy human individuals. Repertoires were generated with immunoSEQ multiplex PCR, while TCRdb's copy carries only in-frame clones and drops some. The data contain roughly 1,500,000 clones, around 98.5% of them singletons. The sequenced sample consisted of naive CD4+ T cells sorted from blood. Subset defined: CD45RA+ positively selected. Source of these receptors: a man aged 25-45 years in good health.

The chain carries TRBV5-6 and TRBJ2-7; D is ambiguous. The V end was cut by 1 base, the J end by 6 bases, with 11 bases between. CDR3 length: 13 amino acids. Germline CDR1 is SGHDT and CDR2 is YYEEEE. Written as DNA, the CDR3 is TGTGCCAGCAGCTTGAGCCGTAGGCGCGAGCAGTACTTC. Amino acids: CASSLSRRREQYF.

The rearrangement joins TRBV7-8 to TRBJ2-5; TRBD2 matches 7 bases. The V segment lost 5 bases and the J segment 4 bases; nucleotides outside the gene matches: 10. The CDR3 is 15 residues long. In germline, CDR1 is SGHVS, CDR2 FQNEAQ. For the CDR3, the DNA is TGTGCCAGCAGCCAGCGGGATGGCTTCAGAGAGACCCAGTACTTC. Translation gives CASSQRDGFRETQYF.

The count of this clone is one. The gene calls are TRBV27 and TRBJ2-1, with TRBD2 matching 8 bases. V was clipped by 5 bases and J by 1 base; unmatched bases: 13. The CDR3 covers 18 residues. Germline CDR1 and CDR2: MNHEY and SMNVEV (reference sequence). This CDR3 is CASSIRRLAWGSYNEQFF. In DNA form, the CDR3 reads TGTGCCAGCAGTATTCGGAGACTAGCGTGGGGGTCCTACAATGAGCAGTTCTTC.

The V gene is TRBV5-6, the J gene TRBJ2-5, with D perhaps given as TRBD1 or TRBD2 (6 bases each). This CDR3 comprises 15 residues. The germline V gene has CDR1 SGHDT and CDR2 YYEEEE. V lost 4 bases and J 5 bases, leaving 18 bases between the germline ends. In DNA form, the CDR3 reads TGTGCCAGCAGCCCAGGTCTAGCGCAGGGGGAGACCCAGTACTTC. This translates into CASSPGLAQGETQYF.

This clone was seen once. This chain connects TRBV28 to TRBJ2-1, with TRBD2 identical over 8 bases. In germline, CDR1 is MDHEN, CDR2 SYDVKM. The CDR3 totals 15 residues. V shed 6 bases, J shed 4 bases, and the junction held 8 bases outside the gene matches. CDR3: CASSPGSGGYNEQFF. In nucleotides, the CDR3 is TGTGCCAGCAGCCCGGGGAGCGGGGGTTACAATGAGCAGTTCTTC.

This clone has only one observation. The rearrangement joins TRBV27 to TRBJ1-5, with D possibly being TRBD1 (5 bases). V lost 4 bases, J lost 9 bases, and 13 bases lay in between. CDR3 length: 13 residues. CDR1 MNHEY and CDR2 SMNVEV come from the germline V gene (reference sequence). CDR3 DNA: TGTGCCAGCAGTTCTCGACGCCAGGGGCCCCAGCATTTT. Residues: CASSSRRQGPQHF.

The CDR3 DNA reads TGCGCCAGCAGCCCCGGACAGGGCCCCTACGAGCAGTACTTC. It translates to CASSPGQGPYEQYF. The chain links TRBV5-1 to TRBJ2-7, with 8 nucleotides matching TRBD1. The CDR3 has 14 amino acids. The germline V gene encodes CDR1 SGHRS and CDR2 YFSETQ. The trim removed 4 bases at V and 2 bases at J, leaving 5 bases unmatched. The variable domain in full, completed from reference TRBV5-1 and TRBJ2-7, reads KAGVTQTPRYLIKTRGQQVTLSCSPISGHRSVSWYQQTPGQGLQFLFEYFSETQRNKGNFPGRFSGRQFSNSRSEMNVSTLELGDSALYLCASSPGQGPYEQYFGPGTRLTVT.

Note on this clone: This CDR3 is also generated by other DNA sequences in the sample. The rearrangement joins TRBV9 to TRBJ2-7; 10 bases fit TRBD1. Germline V gene sequence: CDR1 SGDLS, CDR2 YYNGEE. The CDR3 loop spans 15 amino acids. With 0 bases clipped from V and 2 bases from J, the junction kept 2 bases outside the gene matches. The CDR3 DNA reads TGTGCCAGCAGCGTAGGGGGACAGGGGACCTACGAGCAGTACTTC. Amino acid sequence: CASSVGGQGTYEQYF.

This clone occurred once. The rearrangement joins TRBV19 to TRBJ1-2; D not certain. Germline loops: CDR1 LNHDA, CDR2 SQIVND (reference sequence). The CDR3 length is 13 residues. Trimming removed 3 bases at V and 0 bases at J, with 5 bases between. The CDR3 is CASSMVSNYGYTF. DNA of the CDR3: TGTGCCAGTAGTATGGTATCTAACTATGGCTACACCTTC.

The V and J genes are TRBV2 and TRBJ2-7; no clear D. CDR1 and CDR2 from the germline V gene are SNHLY and FYNNEI. V was shortened by 4 bases and J by 1 base, with 8 bases between the two germline ends. CDR3 length: 13 amino acids. This chain's CDR3 is CASSAYLSYEQYF. CDR3 DNA sequence: TGTGCCAGCAGTGCGTACTTGTCCTACGAGCAGTACTTC.

The V call is TRBV5-1, the J call TRBJ2-6; the D gene is possibly TRBD2 (6 bases). V lost 0 bases, J lost 4 bases, and 14 bases lay in between. This CDR3 is 17 amino acids long. The germline V gene encodes CDR1 SGHRS and CDR2 YFSETQ. The CDR3 DNA is TGCGCCAGCAGCTTGGACGGCGGGGCGCGCGGGGCCAACGTCCTGACTTTC. Translation: CASSLDGGARGANVLTF.

This clone was detected once. The V gene is TRBV7-9, the J gene TRBJ2-1; 10 nucleotides line up with TRBD1. In germline, CDR1 is SEHNR, CDR2 FQNEAQ (reference sequence). The CDR3 sequence is 15 residues long. V trimming: 5 bases; J trimming: 6 bases; junction bases outside the gene matches: 7. In DNA form, the CDR3 reads TGTGCCAGCAGCCTCCGGGACAGGGGTATCAATGAGCAGTTCTTC. This translates into CASSLRDRGINEQFF. Complete variable domain (other parts from reference TRBV7-9 and TRBJ2-1): DTGVSQNPRHKITKRGQNVTFRCDPISEHNRLYWYRQTLGQGPEFLTYFQNEAQLEKSRLLSDRFSAERPKGSFSTLEIQRTEQGDSAMYLCASSLRDRGINEQFFGPGTRLTVL.

The J gene is TRBJ2-3, the V gene TRBV5-4; 9 bases agree with TRBD1. Germline CDR1 SGHNT, CDR2 YYREEE (reference sequence). J lost 9 bases, V lost 5 bases, and 22 bases had no gene match. This CDR3 contains 18 residues. CDR3 region: CASRSGTGSFELTGTQYF. DNA of the CDR3: TGTGCCAGCAGATCCGGGACAGGGTCATTTGAACTTACGGGCACGCAGTATTTT.

This clone has just one count. Other DNA sequences of this sample code for an identical CDR3. The chain joins TRBV15 to TRBJ2-2; D is uncertain. Trimming shortened V by 0 bases and J by 6 bases, and 5 bases separated the two germline ends. Germline V gene data show CDR1 as LNHNV and CDR2 as YYDKDF (reference sequence). CDR3 length: 13 residues. For the CDR3, the DNA is TGTGCCACCAGCAGAGATCTTCCCGGGGAGCTGTTTTTT. Translation gives CATSRDLPGELFF.

This clone was seen just once. The rearrangement joins TRBV18 to TRBJ2-5, with TRBD2 matching 7 bases. The germline CDR1 and CDR2 sequences are KGHSH and LQKENI. The CDR3 is 16 amino acids. The trim removed 2 bases at V and 2 bases at J, leaving 8 bases unmatched. Here the CDR3 DNA reads TGTGCCAGCTCACCAAGGGAGGGAAGACCACAAGAGACCCAGTACTTC. Residues: CASSPREGRPQETQYF.

This clone was observed a single time. It is likely a read error, because the conserved phenylalanine at the end of the CDR3 is missing. The limits of the CDR3 on the DNA are not certain, so only TCRdb's listed CDR3 is given. The chain links TRBV12-2 to TRBJ2-7. TRBV12-2 is annotated as a pseudogene. The CDR3 sequence runs 10 residues, both termini included. CDR3 protein: CASRLAVLGS.

This sequence joins TRBV4-2 and TRBJ2-7, with a weak D call TRBD1 (5 bases). The CDR3 has 12 residues. In germline, CDR1 is LGHNA, CDR2 YNFKEQ. V was cut by 5 bases and J by 5 bases, with 10 bases left in between. CDR3 DNA: TGTGCCAGCAGCGACAGAGGCCACGAGCAGTACTTC. This gives the protein CASSDRGHEQYF.

This chain uses TRBV29-1 with TRBJ1-5; D perhaps matches TRBD1 (6 bases). The CDR3 contains 13 residues. CDR1 is SQVTM, CDR2 ANQGSEA, per germline. Trimming stripped 8 bases from V and 0 bases from J, with 11 bases between. The CDR3 spells CSFRTDSNQPQHF. The DNA of the CDR3 is TGCAGCTTCAGGACAGATAGCAATCAGCCCCAGCATTTT.

V is TRBV9 and J is TRBJ2-7; unclear D gene. Germline assignment: CDR1 SGDLS and CDR2 YYNGEE. This CDR3 contains 14 residues. The V gene lost 0 bases and the J gene lost 4 bases, with 11 bases spanning the gap. The CDR3 spells CASSVAEGLYEQYF. In nucleotides, the CDR3 is TGTGCCAGCAGCGTAGCTGAAGGGTTGTACGAGCAGTACTTC. The variable domain in full, completed from reference TRBV9 and TRBJ2-7, reads DSGVTQTPKHLITATGQRVTLRCSPRSGDLSVYWYQQSLDQGLQFLIQYYNGEERAKGNILERFSAQQFPDLHSELNLSSLELGDSALYFCASSVAEGLYEQYFGPGTRLTVT.

The CDR3 region has the DNA TGCGCCAGCAGCTTCGGGACTAGCGGGAGTTACGAGCAGTACTTC. It yields the protein CASSFGTSGSYEQYF. This rearrangement joins TRBV5-1 to TRBJ2-7; 14 nucleotides match TRBD2. CDR3 size: 15 residues. With 2 bases clipped from V and 4 bases from J, the junction kept 2 bases outside the gene matches. CDR1 is SGHRS, CDR2 YFSETQ, per germline.

The chain joins TRBV7-9 to TRBJ2-1; D gene uncertain. Germline CDR1 and CDR2: SEHNR and FQNEAQ (reference sequence). Trimming left V 3 bases short and J 6 bases short, with 9 bases between. This CDR3 is 13 amino acids long. The CDR3 reads CASSLDQINEQFF. DNA of the CDR3: TGTGCCAGCAGCTTGGACCAGATCAATGAGCAGTTCTTC.

This clone occurred once. The gene calls are TRBV27 and TRBJ2-1; no clear D gene. CDR3 length: 15 amino acids. With 3 bases removed from V and 4 bases from J, the gap between germline ends came to 13 bases. Germline V gives CDR1 MNHEY, CDR2 SMNVEV (reference sequence). CDR3 DNA sequence: TGTGCCAGCAGTTTTAGTAAAAGGGATTACAATGAGCAGTTCTTC. It translates to CASSFSKRDYNEQFF.

Here the CDR3 reads CASSEGRSRRAAHNEQFF. The CDR3 DNA reads TGTGCCAGCAGTGAAGGGAGGAGTAGGAGGGCCGCCCACAATGAGCAGTTCTTC. The J gene is TRBJ2-1, the V gene TRBV6-1, with D perhaps matching TRBD2 (6 bases). The germline CDR1 and CDR2 sequences are MNHNS and SASEGT. The length of the CDR3 is 18 residues. The V gene lost 1 base and the J gene lost 5 bases, with 21 bases spanning the gap.

The rearrangement links TRBV9 to TRBJ2-7; weak D call: TRBD1 (6 bases). V was clipped by 2 bases and J by 5 bases, with 11 bases between them. Germline CDR1 is SGDLS and CDR2 is YYNGEE. This CDR3 region has 13 residues. DNA of the CDR3: TGTGCCAGCAGCGTGGAGGACAGCCACGAGCAGTACTTC. Translating gives CASSVEDSHEQYF.